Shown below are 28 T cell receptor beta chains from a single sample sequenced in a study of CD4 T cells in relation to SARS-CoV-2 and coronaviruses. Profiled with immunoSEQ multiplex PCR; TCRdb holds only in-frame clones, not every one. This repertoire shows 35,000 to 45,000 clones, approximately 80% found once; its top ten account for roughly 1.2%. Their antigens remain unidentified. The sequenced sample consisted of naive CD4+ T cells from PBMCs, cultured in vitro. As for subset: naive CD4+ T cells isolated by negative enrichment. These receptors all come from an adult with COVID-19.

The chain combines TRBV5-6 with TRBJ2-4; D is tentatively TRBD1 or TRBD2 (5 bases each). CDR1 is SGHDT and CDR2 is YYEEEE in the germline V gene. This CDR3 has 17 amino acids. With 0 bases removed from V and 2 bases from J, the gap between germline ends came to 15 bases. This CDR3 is CASSLAGIQDTKNIQYF. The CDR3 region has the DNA TGTGCCAGCAGCTTGGCCGGGATTCAGGACACCAAAAACATTCAGTACTTC.

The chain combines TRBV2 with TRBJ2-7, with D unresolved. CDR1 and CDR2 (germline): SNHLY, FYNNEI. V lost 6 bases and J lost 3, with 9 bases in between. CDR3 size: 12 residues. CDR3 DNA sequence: TGTGCCAGCAGGGCCCCACTCTACGAGCAGTACTTC. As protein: CASRAPLYEQYF.

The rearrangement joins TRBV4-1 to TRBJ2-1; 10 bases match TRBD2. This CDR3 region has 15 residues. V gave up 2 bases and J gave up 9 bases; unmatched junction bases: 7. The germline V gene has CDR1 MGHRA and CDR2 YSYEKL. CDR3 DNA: TGCGCCAGCAGCCAACCTGCTAGCGGGAGTGGTGAGCAGTTCTTC. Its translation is CASSQPASGSGEQFF.

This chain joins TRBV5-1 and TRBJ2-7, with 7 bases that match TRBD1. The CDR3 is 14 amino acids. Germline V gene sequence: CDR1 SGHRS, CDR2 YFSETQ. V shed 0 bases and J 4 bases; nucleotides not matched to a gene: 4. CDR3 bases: TGCGCCAGCAGCTTGGGAGACAGGGCTTACGAGCAGTACTTC. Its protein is CASSLGDRAYEQYF.

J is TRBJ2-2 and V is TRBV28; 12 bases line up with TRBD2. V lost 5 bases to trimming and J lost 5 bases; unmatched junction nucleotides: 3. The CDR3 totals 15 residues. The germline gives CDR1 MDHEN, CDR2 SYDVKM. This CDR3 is CASSLLAGGTGELFF. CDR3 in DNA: TGTGCCAGCAGTCTCCTAGCGGGAGGGACCGGGGAGCTGTTTTTT.

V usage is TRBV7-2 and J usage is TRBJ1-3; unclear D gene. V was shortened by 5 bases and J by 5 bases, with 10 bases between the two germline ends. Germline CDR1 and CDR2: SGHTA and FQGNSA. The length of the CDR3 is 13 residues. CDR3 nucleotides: TGTGCCAGCAGCCACCTGCAAAGAAACACCATATATTTT. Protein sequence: CASSHLQRNTIYF.

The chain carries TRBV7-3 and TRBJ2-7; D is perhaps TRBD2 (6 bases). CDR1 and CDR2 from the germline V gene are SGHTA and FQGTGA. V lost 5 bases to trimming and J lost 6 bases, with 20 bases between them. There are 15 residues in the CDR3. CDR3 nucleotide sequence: TGTGCCAGCAGCCTACACCCTAGCGCTCCCTCCGAGCAGTACTTC. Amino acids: CASSLHPSAPSEQYF. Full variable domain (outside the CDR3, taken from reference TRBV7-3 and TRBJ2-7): GAGVSQTPSNKVTEKGKYVELRCDPISGHTALYWYRQSLGQGPEFLIYFQGTGAADDSGLPNDRFFAVRPEGSVSTLKIQRTERGDSAVYLCASSLHPSAPSEQYFGPGTRLTVT.

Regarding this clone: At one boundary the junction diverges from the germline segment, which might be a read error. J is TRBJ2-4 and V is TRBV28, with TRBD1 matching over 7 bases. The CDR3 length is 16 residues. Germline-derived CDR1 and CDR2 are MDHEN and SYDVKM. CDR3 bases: TGTGTCAGCAGTTTAGGACAGGCCTTAGCCAAAAACATTCAGTACTTC. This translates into CVSSLGQALAKNIQYF. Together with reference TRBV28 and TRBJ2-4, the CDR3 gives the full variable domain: DVKVTQSSRYLVKRTGEKVFLECVQDMDHENMFWYRQDPGLGLRLIYFSYDVKMKEKGDIPEGYSVSREKKERFSLILESASTNQTSMYLCVSSLGQALAKNIQYFGAGTRLSVL.

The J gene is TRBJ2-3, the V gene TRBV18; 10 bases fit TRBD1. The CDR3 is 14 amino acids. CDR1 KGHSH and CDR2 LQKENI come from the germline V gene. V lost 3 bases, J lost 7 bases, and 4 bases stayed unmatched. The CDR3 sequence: CASSPGTGAYTQYF. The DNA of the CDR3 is TGTGCCAGCTCACCCGGGACAGGGGCATATACGCAGTATTTT.

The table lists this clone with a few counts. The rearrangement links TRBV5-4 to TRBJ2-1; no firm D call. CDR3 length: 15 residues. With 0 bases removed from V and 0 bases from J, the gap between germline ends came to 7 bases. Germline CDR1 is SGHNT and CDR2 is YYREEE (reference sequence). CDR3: CASSLVSSSYNEQFF. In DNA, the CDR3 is TGTGCCAGCAGCTTGGTTTCTAGCTCCTACAATGAGCAGTTCTTC.

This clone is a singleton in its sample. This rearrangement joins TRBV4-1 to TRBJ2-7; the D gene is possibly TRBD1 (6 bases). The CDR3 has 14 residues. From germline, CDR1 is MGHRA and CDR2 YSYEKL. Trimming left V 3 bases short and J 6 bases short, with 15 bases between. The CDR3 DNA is TGCGCCAGCAGCCATCCCGGGACACGGGCCGAGCAGTACTTC. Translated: CASSHPGTRAEQYF.

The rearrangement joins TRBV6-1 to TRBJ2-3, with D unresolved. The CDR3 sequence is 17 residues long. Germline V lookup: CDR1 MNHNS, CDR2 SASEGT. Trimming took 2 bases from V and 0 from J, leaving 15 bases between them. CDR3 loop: CASSERSRATSTDTQYF. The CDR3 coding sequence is TGTGCCAGCAGTGAAAGATCTCGGGCTACTAGCACAGATACGCAGTATTTT.

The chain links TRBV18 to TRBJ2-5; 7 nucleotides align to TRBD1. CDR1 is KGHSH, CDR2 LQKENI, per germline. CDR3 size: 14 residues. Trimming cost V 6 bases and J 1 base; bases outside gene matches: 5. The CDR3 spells CASSPRTGQETQYF. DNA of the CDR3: TGTGCCAGCTCTCCCAGGACAGGCCAAGAGACCCAGTACTTC. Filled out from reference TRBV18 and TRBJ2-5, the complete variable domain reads NAGVMQNPRHLVRRRGQEARLRCSPMKGHSHVYWYRQLPEEGLKFMVYLQKENIIDESGMPKERFSAEFPKEGPSILRIQQVVRGDSAAYFCASSPRTGQETQYFGPGTRLLVL.

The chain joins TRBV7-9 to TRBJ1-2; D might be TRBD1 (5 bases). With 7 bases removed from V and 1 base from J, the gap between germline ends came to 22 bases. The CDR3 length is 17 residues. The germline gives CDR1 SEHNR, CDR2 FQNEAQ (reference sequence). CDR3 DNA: TGTGCCAGCACCGGCGGGGCCTGGGACCTCCTTAACTATGGCTACACCTTC. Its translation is CASTGGAWDLLNYGYTF. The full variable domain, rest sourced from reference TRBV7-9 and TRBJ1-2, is DTGVSQNPRHKITKRGQNVTFRCDPISEHNRLYWYRQTLGQGPEFLTYFQNEAQLEKSRLLSDRFSAERPKGSFSTLEIQRTEQGDSAMYLCASTGGAWDLLNYGYTFGSGTRLTVV.

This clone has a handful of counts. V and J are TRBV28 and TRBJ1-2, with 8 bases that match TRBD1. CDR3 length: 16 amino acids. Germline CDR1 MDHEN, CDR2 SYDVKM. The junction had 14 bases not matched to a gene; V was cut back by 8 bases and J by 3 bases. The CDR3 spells CASVPGTGRSHYGYTF. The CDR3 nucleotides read TGTGCCAGCGTCCCCGGGACAGGACGTTCGCACTATGGCTACACCTTC.

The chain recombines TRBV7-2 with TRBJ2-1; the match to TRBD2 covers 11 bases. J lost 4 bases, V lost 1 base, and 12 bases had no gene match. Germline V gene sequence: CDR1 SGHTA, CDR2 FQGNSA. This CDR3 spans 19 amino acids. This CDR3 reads CASSLVASTSGKRYNEQFF. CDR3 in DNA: TGTGCCAGCAGCTTAGTGGCGTCGACTAGCGGGAAGAGGTACAATGAGCAGTTCTTC. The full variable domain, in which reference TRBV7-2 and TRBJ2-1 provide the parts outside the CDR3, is GAGVSQSPSNKVTEKGKDVELRCDPISGHTALYWYRQSLGQGLEFLIYFQGNSAPDKSGLPSDRFSAERTGGSVSTLTIQRTQQEDSAVYLCASSLVASTSGKRYNEQFFGPGTRLTVL.

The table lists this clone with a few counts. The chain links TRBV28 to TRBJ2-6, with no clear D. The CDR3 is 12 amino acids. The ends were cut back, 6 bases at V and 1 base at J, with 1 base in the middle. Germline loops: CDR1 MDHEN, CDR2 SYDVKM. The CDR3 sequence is CASRSGANVLTF. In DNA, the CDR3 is TGTGCCAGCAGGTCTGGGGCCAACGTCCTGACTTTC.

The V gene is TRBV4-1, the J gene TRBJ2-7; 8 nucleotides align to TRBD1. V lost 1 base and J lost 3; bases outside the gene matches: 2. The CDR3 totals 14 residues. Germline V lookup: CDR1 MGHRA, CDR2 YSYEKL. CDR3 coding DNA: TGCGCCAGCAGCCAAGGACAGGGGAGCTACGAGCAGTACTTC. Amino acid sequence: CASSQGQGSYEQYF.

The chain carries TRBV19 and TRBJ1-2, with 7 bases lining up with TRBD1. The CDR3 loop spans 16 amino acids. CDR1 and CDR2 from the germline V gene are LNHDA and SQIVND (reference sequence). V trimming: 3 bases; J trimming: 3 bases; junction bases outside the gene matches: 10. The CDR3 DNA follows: TGTGCCAGTAGTATCCTTCAAGGACAGGCCTACTATGGCTACACCTTC. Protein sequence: CASSILQGQAYYGYTF. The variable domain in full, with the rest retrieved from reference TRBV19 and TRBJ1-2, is DGGITQSPKYLFRKEGQNVTLSCEQNLNHDAMYWYRQDPGQGLRLIYYSQIVNDFQKGDIAEGYSVSREKKESFPLTVTSAQKNPTAFYLCASSILQGQAYYGYTFGSGTRLTVV.

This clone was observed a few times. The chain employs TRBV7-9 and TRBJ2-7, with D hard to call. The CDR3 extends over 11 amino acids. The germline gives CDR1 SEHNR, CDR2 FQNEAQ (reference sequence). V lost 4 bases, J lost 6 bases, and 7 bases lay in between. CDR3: CASSSWGEQYF. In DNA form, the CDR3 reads TGTGCCAGCAGCTCCTGGGGCGAGCAGTACTTC.

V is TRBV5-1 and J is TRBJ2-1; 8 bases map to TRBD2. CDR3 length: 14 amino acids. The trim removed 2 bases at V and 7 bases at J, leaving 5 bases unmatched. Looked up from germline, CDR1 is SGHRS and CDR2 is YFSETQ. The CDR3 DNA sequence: TGCGCCAGCAGCTTTCCGGGACTAGGGAATGAGCAGTTCTTC. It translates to CASSFPGLGNEQFF.

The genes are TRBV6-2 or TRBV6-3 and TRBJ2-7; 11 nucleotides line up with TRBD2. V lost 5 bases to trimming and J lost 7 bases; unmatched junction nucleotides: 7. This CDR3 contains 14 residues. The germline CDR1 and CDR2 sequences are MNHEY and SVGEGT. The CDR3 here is CASSRLAGLGEQYF. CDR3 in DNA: TGTGCCAGCAGTCGACTAGCGGGACTGGGGGAGCAGTACTTC.

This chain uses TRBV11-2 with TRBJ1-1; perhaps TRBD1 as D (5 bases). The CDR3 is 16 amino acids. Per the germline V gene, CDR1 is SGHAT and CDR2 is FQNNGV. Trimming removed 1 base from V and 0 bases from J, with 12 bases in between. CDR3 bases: TGTGCCAGCAGCTTAGTTCGGGGCGCGATGAACACTGAAGCTTTCTTT. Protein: CASSLVRGAMNTEAFF.

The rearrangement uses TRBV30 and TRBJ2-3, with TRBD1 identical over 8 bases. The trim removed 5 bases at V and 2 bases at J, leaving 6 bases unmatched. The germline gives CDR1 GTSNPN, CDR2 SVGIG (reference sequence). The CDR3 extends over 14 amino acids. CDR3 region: CAWLDRDSTDTQYF. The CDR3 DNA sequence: TGTGCCTGGCTGGACAGGGATTCCACAGATACGCAGTATTTT.

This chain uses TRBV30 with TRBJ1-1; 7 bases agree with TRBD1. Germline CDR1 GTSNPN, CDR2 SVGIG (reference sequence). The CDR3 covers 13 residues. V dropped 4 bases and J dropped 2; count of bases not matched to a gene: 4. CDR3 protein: CAWTGTANTEAFF. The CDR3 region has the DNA TGTGCCTGGACTGGGACAGCAAACACTGAAGCTTTCTTT.

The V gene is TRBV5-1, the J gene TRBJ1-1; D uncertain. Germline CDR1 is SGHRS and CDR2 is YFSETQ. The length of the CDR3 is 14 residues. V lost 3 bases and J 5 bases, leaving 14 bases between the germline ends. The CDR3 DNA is TGCGCCAGCAGCTCTACTCGGGTACGTACTGAAGCTTTCTTT. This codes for CASSSTRVRTEAFF.

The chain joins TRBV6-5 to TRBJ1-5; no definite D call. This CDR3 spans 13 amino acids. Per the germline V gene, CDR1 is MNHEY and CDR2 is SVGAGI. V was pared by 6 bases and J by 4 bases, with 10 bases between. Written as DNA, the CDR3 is TGTGCCAGCAGGGGGTCAACAAATCAGCCCCAGCATTTT. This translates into CASRGSTNQPQHF.

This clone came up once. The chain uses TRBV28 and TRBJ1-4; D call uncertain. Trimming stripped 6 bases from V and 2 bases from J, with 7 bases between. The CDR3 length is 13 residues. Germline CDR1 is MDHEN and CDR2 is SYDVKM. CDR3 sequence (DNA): TGTGCCAGCAGGACAACTACTAATGAAAAACTGTTTTTT. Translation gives CASRTTTNEKLFF.